Listed below are T cell receptor beta chains from one sample, sequenced in a study of regulatory T cells in long-lasting Graves disease. One entry per CDR3 protein results from TCRdb running MiXCR on the multiplex PCR reads. The sample gives some 350,000 distinct CDR3 sequences, 15% to 20% of which show up once; 20% to 25% is in the top ten. This sample also appeared in a second study, on T cells in Graves' hyperthyroidism and ophthalmopathy.

This material consisted of peripheral blood mononuclear cells (PBMCs), taken at new diagnosis, from a patient treated with antithyroid drugs. These receptor sequences come from a woman under 30 with Graves disease. The CDR3 runs from the conserved cysteine through the conserved F or W. A D gene is named only where the DNA matches it firmly. Clone size is not always given. Where it is, it says once, few, many or a class for expanded clones.

d_call	v_call	clone_size	j_call	cdr3_nt	cdr3_aa
NA	TRBV2	NA	TRBJ1-4	TGTGCCAGCAGCTCCGGGACGGGGGGTCGTGAAAAACTGTTTTTT	CASSSGTGGREKLFF
NA	TRBV29-1	NA	TRBJ2-7	TGCAGCGTTGAAGATCGGGGGTACGAGCAGTACTTC	CSVEDRGYEQYF
NA	TRBV28	few	TRBJ1-6	TGTGCCACCGATCCCACTCAGATCGGGTTTGGGATTAAAAAGACACCCCTCCACTTT	CATDPTQIGFGIKKTPLHF
NA	TRBV6-1	many	TRBJ1-1	TGTGCCAGCACCGGACAGTGGAACACTGAAGCTTTCTTT	CASTGQWNTEAFF
NA	TRBV9	NA	TRBJ2-5	TGTGCCAGCAGCACCGACGGGTTGTGGGAGACCCAGTACTTC	CASSTDGLWETQYF
NA	TRBV25-1	NA	TRBJ1-1	TGTGCCAGCAGGGGTGCAAACCCCACTGAAGCTTTCTTT	CASRGANPTEAFF
NA	TRBV2	NA	TRBJ2-5	TGTGCCACCTCGGACTGGGGCAGCGAGACCCAGTACTTC	CATSDWGSETQYF
TRBD1	TRBV13	NA	TRBJ1-3	TGTGCCAGCAGCTCTGTCTACAGGGGGCAAAGCTCTGGAAACACCATATATTTT	CASSSVYRGQSSGNTIYF
NA	TRBV28	NA	TRBJ1-5	TGTGCCAGCCTTCCTCTGGGCCCTCTCAATCAGCCCCAGCATTTT	CASLPLGPLNQPQHF
TRBD1	TRBV4-2	few	TRBJ2-7	TGTGCCAGCAGCCGAACACAGGGGTATCAAACCTACGAGCAGTACTTC	CASSRTQGYQTYEQYF
NA	TRBV7-3	many	TRBJ2-6	TGTGCCAGCAGCCCCACAGGGATCGGGGCCAACGTCCTGACTTTC	CASSPTGIGANVLTF
NA	TRBV3-1	few	TRBJ1-2	TGTGCCAGCAGCCAAGTAGGCAGCTATGGCTACACCTTC	CASSQVGSYGYTF
NA	TRBV11-1	few	TRBJ2-7	TGTGCCAGCAGCTTAGGCTATGGGGACATGACCTACGAGCAGTACTTC	CASSLGYGDMTYEQYF
NA	TRBV9	few	TRBJ2-2	TGTGCCAGCAGCTCATCCGGCGGGGAGCTGTTTTTT	CASSSSGGELFF
TRBD2	TRBV3-1	many	TRBJ2-7	TGTGCCAGCAGCCAAGGTCCAATAGCGGGAGTCTACGAGCAGTACTTC	CASSQGPIAGVYEQYF
TRBD2	TRBV12-3/TRBV12-4	NA	TRBJ2-3	TGTGCCAGCAGAGGACTAGCAGGCGCAGTAGATACGCAGTATTTT	CASRGLAGAVDTQYF
NA	TRBV30	many	TRBJ2-1	TGTGCCTGGAGTAAGGGATCCCGGTACAATGAGCAGTTCTTC	CAWSKGSRYNEQFF
NA	TRBV27	many	TRBJ2-7	TGTGCCAGCACCCGGGCCGGGGGCGAGCAGTACTTC	CASTRAGGEQYF
TRBD2	TRBV2	NA	TRBJ2-7	TGTGCCAGCTCGCGGGAGGCGGCCTACGAGCAGTACTTC	CASSREAAYEQYF
TRBD1	TRBV10-3	many	TRBJ2-7	TGTGCCATCAGTACAGGGGTAGCCTACGAGCAGTACTTC	CAISTGVAYEQYF
NA	TRBV20-1	NA	TRBJ1-5	TGCAGTGCTAACTTCCGGACGGATCAGCCCCAGCATTTT	CSANFRTDQPQHF
NA	TRBV9	few	TRBJ2-2	TGTGCCAGCAGCGTAGCCCCTCAGGGAGCGCTGTTTTTT	CASSVAPQGALFF
NA	TRBV2	many	TRBJ1-5	TGTGCCAGCAGTAGTACGGGCAATCAGCCCCAGCATTTT	CASSSTGNQPQHF
TRBD2	TRBV5-1	once	TRBJ2-7	TGCGCCAGCAGCAGCCAAGGGACTAGCGTCGGCGAGCAGTACTTC	CASSSQGTSVGEQYF
TRBD1	TRBV7-2	NA	TRBJ2-2	TGTGCCAGCAGCTCGACAGGGTCGAACACCGGGGAGCTGTTTTTT	CASSSTGSNTGELFF
NA	TRBV30	many	TRBJ1-1	TGTGCCTGGACAGGGCAGACTAACACTGAAGCTTTCTTT	CAWTGQTNTEAFF
TRBD2	TRBV5-5	NA	TRBJ2-2	TGTGCCAGCAGCTTACTAGCGGCCGGGGAGCTGTTTTTT	CASSLLAAGELFF
NA	TRBV18	many	TRBJ2-3	TGTGCCAGCTCATTCTCCCAGGGAAGGACAGATACGCAGTATTTT	CASSFSQGRTDTQYF
NA	TRBV11-1	many	TRBJ2-1	TGTGCCAGCAGCGCCACGATCCGTGGAGGCAGCTCCTACAATGAGCAGTTCTTC	CASSATIRGGSSYNEQFF
NA	TRBV5-1	many	TRBJ2-7	TGCGCCAGCAGCTTGGTCGGGACAAATTCCTACGAGCAGTACTTC	CASSLVGTNSYEQYF
NA	TRBV2	many	TRBJ2-6	TGTGCCAGCAGTGATACGGGGTCTGGGGCCAACGTCCTGACTTTC	CASSDTGSGANVLTF
TRBD1	TRBV19	many	TRBJ1-1	TGCGCCAGCAGGACAGGCGGTACTGAAGCTTTCTTT	CASRTGGTEAFF
NA	TRBV20-1	few	TRBJ1-5	TGCAGTGCTATGGGGGCTGCGGGTCAGCCCCAGCATTTT	CSAMGAAGQPQHF
NA	TRBV6-2/TRBV6-3	many	TRBJ1-1	TGTGCCAGCAGTGATGGAGGGAGGTCTGAAGCTTTCTTT	CASSDGGRSEAFF
NA	TRBV11-2	many	TRBJ2-7	TGTGCCAGCAGCTTAGGACGACAAAGGGGCTGGGAGCAGTACTTC	CASSLGRQRGWEQYF
NA	TRBV2	many	TRBJ2-1	TGTGCCAGCAGGGCCCTTGGGGGAGAAGGTGAGCAGTTCTTC	CASRALGGEGEQFF
NA	TRBV28	many	TRBJ2-5	TGTGCCAGCAGTTTATTCCAGGGCGGGGAGACCCAGTACTTC	CASSLFQGGETQYF
NA	TRBV20-1	few	TRBJ1-5	TGCAGTGCTAGGGAATATGGTCAGCCCCAGCATTTT	CSAREYGQPQHF
NA	TRBV29-1	NA	TRBJ1-1	TGCAGCGTTGAAGATTATTGGGGCCTGAACACTGAAGCTTTCTTT	CSVEDYWGLNTEAFF
TRBD1	TRBV6-5	few	TRBJ1-2	TGTGCCAGCAGTTATAGGGACAGGGATGGCTACACCTTC	CASSYRDRDGYTF